This T cell receptor (beta chain) was captured in a study of beta chain features in type 1 diabetes. Study background: The number of sorted cells examined across all samples was around 98 million. Whole-study findings and limits: A greater similarity of naive, central memory and Treg TCRB repertoires was seen among patients than among healthy donors. PCR might pick shorter templates more often, in the same way for patients and controls.

All of the isolated RNA was reverse transcribed, so expressed TCRB transcripts were sequenced. Some clones are missing from TCRdb's copy, which holds only in-frame ones; the method was immunoSEQ multiplex PCR. The sample consists of 860,000 or so clones, roughly a sixth of them appearing once. Every sorted population was more than 98% pure. This clone showed up just a few times. Its antigen is unidentified. The CDR3 is 15 residues long. V shed 3 bases, J shed 2 bases, and the junction held 3 bases outside the gene matches. The germline V gene encodes CDR1 MNHEY and CDR2 SVGAGI. The sample consisted of naive CD4+ T cells from blood. The V and J genes are TRBV6-5 and TRBJ2-1; 8 bases are a match to TRBD1. The TCR originated in a woman younger than 30 in good health. The chain's CDR3 is CASSYAGQAYNEQFF. The CDR3 DNA is TGTGCCAGCAGTTATGCGGGACAGGCCTACAATGAGCAGTTCTTC.